Described below is a single TCR beta chain sequence and its context. Germline V gene sequence: CDR1 SGHRS, CDR2 YFSETQ. The V segment lost 2 bases and the J segment 0 bases; nucleotides outside the gene matches: 8. This CDR3 spans 18 amino acids. This entry is derived from a study of blood T cell repertoires in COVID-19. Study-wide background: PBMCs, B-cell-depleted T cells, or T cells provided the cDNA or gDNA that made up the material.

Sequencing used immunoSEQ multiplex PCR; TCRdb keeps in-frame clones, though not all of them. The profile shows about 74,000 clones, around 80% of them singletons. The TCR originated in a human donor in a cohort sampled during active COVID-19. The chain is built from TRBV5-1 and TRBJ2-6; 7 bases align to TRBD1. The material sequenced was peripheral blood. The CDR3 region has the DNA TGCGCCAGCAGCTTCTTTCGACAGGGAGCCTCTGGGGCCAACGTCCTGACTTTC. Translating gives CASSFFRQGASGANVLTF.